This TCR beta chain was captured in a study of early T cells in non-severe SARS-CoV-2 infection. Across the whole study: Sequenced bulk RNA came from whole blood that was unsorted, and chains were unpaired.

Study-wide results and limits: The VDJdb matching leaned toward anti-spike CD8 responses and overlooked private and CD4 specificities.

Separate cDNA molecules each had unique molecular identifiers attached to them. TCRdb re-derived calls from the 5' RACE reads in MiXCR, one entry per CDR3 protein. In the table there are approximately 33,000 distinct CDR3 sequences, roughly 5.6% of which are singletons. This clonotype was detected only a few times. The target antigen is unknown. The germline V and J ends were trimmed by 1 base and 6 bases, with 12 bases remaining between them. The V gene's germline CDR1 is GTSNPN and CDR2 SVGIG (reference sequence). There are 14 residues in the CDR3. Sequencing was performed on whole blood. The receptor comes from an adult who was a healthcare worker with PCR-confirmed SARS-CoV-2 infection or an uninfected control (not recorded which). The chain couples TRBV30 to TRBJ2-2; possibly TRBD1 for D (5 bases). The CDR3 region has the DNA TGTGCCTGGAGTGAAGGGGTCCTGGCCGGGGAGCTGTTTTTT. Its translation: CAWSEGVLAGELFF.